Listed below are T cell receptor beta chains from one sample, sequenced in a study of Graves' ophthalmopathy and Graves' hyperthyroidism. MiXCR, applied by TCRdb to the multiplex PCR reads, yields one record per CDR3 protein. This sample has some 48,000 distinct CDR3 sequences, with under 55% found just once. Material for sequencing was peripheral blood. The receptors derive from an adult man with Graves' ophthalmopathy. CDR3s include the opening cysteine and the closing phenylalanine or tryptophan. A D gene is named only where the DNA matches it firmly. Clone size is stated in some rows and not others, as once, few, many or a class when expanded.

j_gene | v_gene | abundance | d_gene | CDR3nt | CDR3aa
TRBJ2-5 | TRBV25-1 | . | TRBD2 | TGTGCCAGCAGGACGGGAGGGCGAGAGACCCAGTACTTC | CASRTGGRETQYF
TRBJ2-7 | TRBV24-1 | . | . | TGTGCCACCAGTAGGGACGGGGGTTCCTACGAGCAGTACTTC | CATSRDGGSYEQYF
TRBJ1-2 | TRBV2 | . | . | TGTGCCAGCAGCACCGGGACTCCCGGCTACACCTTC | CASSTGTPGYTF
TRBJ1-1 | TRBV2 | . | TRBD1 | TGTGCCAGCAGTGACGGGACAGGGGAGGGTGAAGCTTTCTTT | CASSDGTGEGEAFF
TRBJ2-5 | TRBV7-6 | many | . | TGTGCCAGCAGCTTAAGTCTGCCCGCCCGCCAAGAGACCCAGTACTTC | CASSLSLPARQETQYF
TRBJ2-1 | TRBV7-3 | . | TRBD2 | TGTGCCAGCAGCTTAGTAGCGGGAGGTGACAATGAGCAGTTCTTC | CASSLVAGGDNEQFF
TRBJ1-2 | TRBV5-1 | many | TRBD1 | TGCGCCAGCAGCACCTCGACAGGGTATGGCTACACCTTC | CASSTSTGYGYTF
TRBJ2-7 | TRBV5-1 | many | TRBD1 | TGCGCCAGCAGCTTAGGGACAGGTCATACCTACGAGCAGTACTTC | CASSLGTGHTYEQYF
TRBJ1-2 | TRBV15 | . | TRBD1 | TGTGCCACCAGCAGAGATAGGCAGGGGGTTGGTGGCTACACCTTC | CATSRDRQGVGGYTF
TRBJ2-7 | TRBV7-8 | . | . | TGTGCCAGCAGCTTAAATCGGGGAGAGACCCACGAGCAGTACTTC | CASSLNRGETHEQYF
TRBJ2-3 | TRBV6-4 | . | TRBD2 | TGTGCCAGCAGTGACTCAGCGGGAGGGCCAGATACGCAGTATTTT | CASSDSAGGPDTQYF
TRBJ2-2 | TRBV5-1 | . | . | TGCGCCAGCAGCTTGGATTACCGAAGTTACACCGGGGAGCTGTTTTTT | CASSLDYRSYTGELFF
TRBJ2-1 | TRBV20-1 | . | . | TGCAGTGCAGGAACTCAGGGGTCCTACAATGAGCAGTTCTTC | CSAGTQGSYNEQFF
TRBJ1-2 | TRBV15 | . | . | TGTGCCACCAGCAGGGGTGACAGACCCTATGGCTACACCTTC | CATSRGDRPYGYTF
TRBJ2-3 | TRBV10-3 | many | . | TGTGCCATCAGGGGGCTAGGACAAGATACGCAGTATTTT | CAIRGLGQDTQYF